This T cell receptor beta chain comes out of a study of CD8 T cells in Susac syndrome. V lost 4 bases to trimming and J lost 7 bases, with 18 bases between them. Germline V gives CDR1 SGHRS, CDR2 YFSETQ. There are 15 residues in the CDR3. An amount of RNA that ranged from about 0.45 to 1 ug was reverse transcribed with random hexamers. TCRdb itself ran the immunoSEQ multiplex PCR reads through MiXCR, one entry per CDR3 protein. This sample has about 210,000 distinct CDR3 sequences, with roughly 96% found just once. The material sequenced was CD4+ T cells from PBMCs. The rearrangement joins TRBV5-1 to TRBJ2-4; D is unresolved. This TCR was recovered from a human donor with multiple sclerosis. This chain's CDR3 is CASSVSTGYGNIQYF. As DNA, the CDR3 is TGCGCCAGCAGCGTTAGCACCGGGTACGGGAACATTCAGTACTTC.